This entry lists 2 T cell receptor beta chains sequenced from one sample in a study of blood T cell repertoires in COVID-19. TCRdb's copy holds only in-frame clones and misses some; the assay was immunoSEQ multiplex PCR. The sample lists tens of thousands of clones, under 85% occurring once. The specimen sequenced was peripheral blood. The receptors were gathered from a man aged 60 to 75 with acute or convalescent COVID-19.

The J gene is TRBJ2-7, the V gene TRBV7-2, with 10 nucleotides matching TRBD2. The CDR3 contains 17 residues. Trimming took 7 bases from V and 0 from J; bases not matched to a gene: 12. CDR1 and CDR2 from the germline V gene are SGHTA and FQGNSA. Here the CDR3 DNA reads TGTGCCAGCACTTTAGGGGCCAGGACTAGCGGCTCCTACGAGCAGTACTTC. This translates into CASTLGARTSGSYEQYF.

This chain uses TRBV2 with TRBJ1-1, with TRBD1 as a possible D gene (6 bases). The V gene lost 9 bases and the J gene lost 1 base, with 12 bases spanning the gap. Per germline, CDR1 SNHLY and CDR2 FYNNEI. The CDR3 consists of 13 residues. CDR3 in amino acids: CASKGQPNTEAFF. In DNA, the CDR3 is TGTGCCAGTAAGGGACAACCGAACACTGAAGCTTTCTTT.